This entry lists 19 T cell receptor beta chains sequenced from one sample in a study of shared clonotypes between healthy human individuals. It was CD45RO-negative cells, positively selected for CCR7, that made up naive CD8 cells, with terminally differentiated effector memory CD45RA+ cells excluded. Produced via immunoSEQ multiplex PCR; TCRdb's table is partial and in-frame only. The sample lists around 2.1 million clones; more than 85% were seen once. The source material was naive CD8+ T cells from PBMCs. The receptors come from a man aged 18 to 30 in good health. Some clones in this sample may be carry-over from other donors' samples.

The rearrangement uses TRBV7-2 and TRBJ2-1, with a weak D call TRBD2 (5 bases). Germline loops: CDR1 SGHTA, CDR2 FQGNSA. Trimming removed 5 bases at V and 8 bases at J, with 10 bases between. The CDR3 covers 12 residues. For the CDR3, the DNA is TGTGCCAGCAGCCCCCCGGGGTATGAGCAGTTCTTC. Residues: CASSPPGYEQFF.

The chain carries TRBV15 and TRBJ2-7; D is perhaps TRBD2 (5 bases). The germline gives CDR1 LNHNV, CDR2 YYDKDF (reference sequence). This CDR3 comprises 16 residues. Trimming took off 0 bases at V and 2 bases at J, with 14 bases between the two ends. CDR3 amino acids: CATSRDLLADAYEQYF. The CDR3 bases are TGTGCCACCAGCAGAGATCTCCTAGCCGATGCCTACGAGCAGTACTTC.

The rearrangement links TRBV2 to TRBJ1-5, with 7 bases identical to TRBD1. The germline V gene encodes CDR1 SNHLY and CDR2 FYNNEI. The CDR3 has 15 amino acids. J lost 3 bases, V lost 5 bases, and 7 bases had no gene match. Here the CDR3 reads CASSTGEGNNQPQHF. CDR3 DNA: TGTGCCAGCAGTACAGGGGAAGGGAACAATCAGCCCCAGCATTTT.

This clone was picked up one time. This chain links TRBV7-9 with TRBJ2-7, with unresolved D. V lost 7 bases and J lost 0, with 4 bases in between. The CDR3 loop spans 11 amino acids. CDR1 and CDR2 from the germline V gene are SEHNR and FQNEAQ (reference sequence). The CDR3 region is CASKGSYEQYF. DNA for the CDR3: TGTGCCAGCAAAGGCTCCTACGAGCAGTACTTC.

Written as DNA, the CDR3 is TGTGGTTCGTCCGGGTCCTCGACAGGGAAGAATCAGCCCCAGCATTTT. Translated: CGSSGSSTGKNQPQHF. V gene TRBV19 combines with J gene TRBJ1-5; 7 bases align to TRBD1. Germline CDR1 LNHDA, CDR2 SQIVND (reference sequence). The CDR3 length is 16 residues.

As concerns this clone: The sample has other DNA sequences that encode this CDR3 too. The chain is built from TRBV11-2 and TRBJ2-1; 8 positions match TRBD2. V was clipped by 5 bases and J by 0 bases; unmatched bases: 6. CDR1 and CDR2 (germline): SGHAT, FQNNGV. The CDR3 contains 16 residues. The CDR3 loop is CASSPRGGSSYNEQFF. In DNA, the CDR3 is TGTGCCAGCAGCCCCCGCGGGGGGAGCTCCTACAATGAGCAGTTCTTC.

This chain connects TRBV14 to TRBJ2-1; 7 bases are shared with TRBD1. J was trimmed by 3 bases and V by 3 bases; bases with no gene match: 2. The germline V gene encodes CDR1 SGHDN and CDR2 FVKESK. This CDR3 contains 14 residues. The CDR3 DNA sequence: TGTGCCAGCAGCCACGGGACAGTCTACAATGAGCAGTTCTTC. Its translation is CASSHGTVYNEQFF.

This sequence joins TRBV2 and TRBJ2-3; the match to TRBD1 covers 7 bases. This CDR3 is 12 amino acids long. Germline loops: CDR1 SNHLY, CDR2 FYNNEI. J was trimmed by 2 bases and V by 10 bases; bases with no gene match: 3. For the CDR3, the DNA is TGTGCCACCCAGGGGGACACAGATACGCAGTATTTT. Amino acid sequence: CATQGDTDTQYF.

Here the CDR3 reads CASSPGTSGRLVDEQFF. The CDR3 bases are TGTGCCAGCTCACCCGGGACTAGCGGGAGGTTGGTCGATGAGCAGTTCTTC. The chain links TRBV18 to TRBJ2-1; 15 bases align to TRBD2. CDR1 is KGHSH, CDR2 LQKENI, per germline. V lost 3 bases, J lost 8 bases, and 8 bases stayed unmatched. There are 17 residues in the CDR3.

This clone was counted once. The gene calls are TRBV7-9 and TRBJ2-1; D not certain. The CDR3 is made up of 12 amino acids. V lost 4 bases and J 8 bases, leaving 9 bases between the germline ends. The V gene's germline CDR1 is SEHNR and CDR2 FQNEAQ (reference sequence). CDR3 in DNA: TGTGCCAGCAGCTCAGCGAATGATGAGCAGTTCTTC. Translation gives CASSSANDEQFF.

The V gene is TRBV6-5, the J gene TRBJ1-1; perhaps TRBD1 as D (5 bases). Germline CDR1 is MNHEY and CDR2 is SVGAGI. The CDR3 has 14 residues. The germline V and J ends were trimmed by 0 bases and 7 bases, with 12 bases remaining between them. DNA for the CDR3: TGTGCCAGCAGTTACTCGGAAGGGGTGAGTGAAGCTTTCTTT. Its protein product is CASSYSEGVSEAFF.

The rearrangement joins TRBV5-4 to TRBJ2-1; D might be TRBD1 (6 bases). V dropped 4 bases and J dropped 13 bases, with 15 bases sitting between them. Germline V lookup: CDR1 SGHNT, CDR2 YYREEE (reference sequence). This CDR3 region has 12 residues. This CDR3 reads CASSPDRMFQFF. Here the CDR3 DNA reads TGTGCCAGCAGCCCGGACAGAATGTTCCAGTTCTTC.

Notes on this clone: The same CDR3 can be traced to other DNA sequences in this sample. This chain connects TRBV27 to TRBJ1-5, with D perhaps matching TRBD1 (6 bases). V was clipped by 3 bases and J by 7 bases, with 13 bases between them. Germline values: CDR1 MNHEY, CDR2 SMNVEV (reference sequence). The CDR3 has 14 amino acids. The CDR3, as DNA: TGTGCCAGCAGTTTTGGCAGGGGATACCAGCCCCAGCATTTT. Translated: CASSFGRGYQPQHF.

J is TRBJ2-3 and V is TRBV7-2; no reliable D call. CDR3 size: 17 residues. The germline V gene encodes CDR1 SGHTA and CDR2 FQGNSA. V was cut by 4 bases and J by 0 bases, with 17 bases left in between. Here the CDR3 reads CASSSAWARLSTDTQYF. CDR3 coding DNA: TGTGCCAGCAGCTCAGCCTGGGCCAGGCTAAGCACAGATACGCAGTATTTT.

The chain employs TRBV27 and TRBJ1-5; D call uncertain. The V and J ends lost 8 bases and 0 bases respectively, with 11 bases between them. The germline gives CDR1 MNHEY, CDR2 SMNVEV (reference sequence). The CDR3 length is 14 residues. CDR3 loop: CASGSGYSNQPQHF. The CDR3 nucleotides are TGTGCCAGCGGGTCCGGGTATAGCAATCAGCCCCAGCATTTT.

This clone appeared a single time. The chain carries TRBV6-1 and TRBJ1-3, with 8 bases that match TRBD1. The CDR3 sequence is 19 residues long. The ends lost 0 bases at V and 2 bases at J; junction bases unmatched: 12. Germline CDR1 reads MNHNS; CDR2 reads SASEGT. CDR3 nucleotides: TGTGCCAGCAGTGAAGCCATTAACAGGGGGGTAGGGCCTGGAAACACCATATATTTT. Translating gives CASSEAINRGVGPGNTIYF.

This CDR3 reads CASRWGESYGYTF. The CDR3 DNA sequence: TGTGCCAGCAGGTGGGGAGAAAGCTATGGCTACACCTTC. The chain has TRBV27 and TRBJ1-2; no clear D. The CDR3 has 13 amino acids. Germline V lookup: CDR1 MNHEY, CDR2 SMNVEV (reference sequence). V gave up 6 bases and J gave up 4 bases, with 12 bases separating them.

The chain joins TRBV4-3 to TRBJ1-1; 8 nucleotides line up with TRBD1. After removal of 3 bases from V and 4 bases from J, the junction contained 7 bases not matched to a gene. Germline assignment: CDR1 LGHNA and CDR2 YSLEER. The CDR3 runs to 15 residues. CDR3 protein: CASSQDWDRSTEAFF. CDR3 DNA sequence: TGCGCCAGCAGCCAGGATTGGGACAGGAGCACTGAAGCTTTCTTT.

J is TRBJ2-7 and V is TRBV4-3, with D hard to call. Germline CDR1 reads LGHNA; CDR2 reads YSLEER. V dropped 0 bases and J dropped 2 bases, with 8 bases sitting between them. This CDR3 spans 14 amino acids. CDR3 DNA: TGCGCCAGCAGCCAAGATTGGACGACCTACGAGCAGTACTTC. Translation gives CASSQDWTTYEQYF.